The sequence of this T cell receptor (beta chain) was determined in a study of T cells in Graves' hyperthyroidism and ophthalmopathy. Study results and limitations: Blood also showed most of the thyroid clonotypes that were expanded above 0.001.

Investigators excluded patients with uncontrolled infection, other autoimmune disease, pregnancy or lactation. An approximately 10 ml volume of fresh peripheral blood provided the PBMCs. The CDR3 runs 15 residues. The V gene end was trimmed by 9 bases and the J gene end by 0 bases; junction bases not matched to a gene: 11. The germline gives CDR1 MNHEY, CDR2 SMNVEV (reference sequence). There are many counts of this clonotype. The antigen is not known. Amplified regions were TCR beta CDR3 sequences from RNA transcripts. With the HTBI primer set, the TCR CDR3 went through a first round of RT-PCR. TCRdb fed the multiplex PCR reads into MiXCR, producing one record per CDR3 protein. The data contain approximately 630,000 distinct CDR3 sequences, 15% to 20% of them singletons.

This sequence joins TRBV27 and TRBJ2-7; 7 bases align to TRBD2. The sequencing input was blood. The clonotype comes from a woman aged 25 to 39 with Graves' hyperthyroidism. CDR3 bases: TGTGCCAGTACTACTCTGGCGGGGGTCTCCTACGAGCAGTACTTC. It yields the protein CASTTLAGVSYEQYF.